This TCR beta chain was found in a study of T cell responses to AZD1222 COVID-19 vaccine. This clone was seen only once. The antigen remains undetermined. The CDR3 is made up of 15 amino acids. Germline V gene data show CDR1 as SGHDT and CDR2 as YYEEEE. With V trimmed by 1 base and J by 3 bases, 4 bases remained unmatched. Study-level results: The sample set comprised mostly white British donors with more females, and clonal diversity was possibly underestimated. Repertoire sampling was restricted to post-peak T cell response timepoints. Reportedly, nearly half of unique spike TCRs recognized epitopes outside B.1.351/B.1.1.7 mutations. Recipients of two AZD1222 doses showed rising Spike-specific TCR breadth and depth.

The repertoire was sequenced with immunoSEQ multiplex PCR; TCRdb's copy has only in-frame clones and lacks some. The profile shows about 88,000 clones, around 90% of them singletons. The sequencing here drew on peripheral blood, taken on day 0 of AZD1222 vaccination. This chain uses TRBV5-6 with TRBJ2-1; 7 nucleotides match TRBD2. The sequence was collected from an adult in good health. CDR3 sequence reads: CASSLTLAVYNEQFF. DNA of the CDR3: TGTGCCAGCAGCTTGACGCTAGCGGTCTACAATGAGCAGTTCTTC.